Listed below are T cell receptor beta chains from one sample, sequenced in a study of regulatory dendritic cells for organ transplantation. Assay: immunoSEQ multiplex PCR; the TCRdb copy retains only in-frame clones and omits some. The sample includes approximately 29,000 clones, around 84% seen only once; the top ten take approximately 0.1%. Sequenced input: naive CD4+ T cells from blood. The receptors originated from a human donor in good health. Both conserved end residues are part of each CDR3. D genes are given only for firm matches. Size tells how often a clone was seen (once, few, many) or the class of an expanded clone, and some rows leave it out.

TRBV6-1,TRBJ2-5,once,.,15,TGTGCCAGCAGTGAAATGGCGGGCGGCCAAGAGACCCAGTACTTC,CASSEMAGGQETQYF
TRBV18,TRBJ1-1,.,.,15,TGTGCCAGCTCACCCGAACAGGGTCAAGGCACTGAAGCTTTCTTT,CASSPEQGQGTEAFF
TRBV10-1,TRBJ2-5,.,.,18,TGCGCCAGCAGTGAGTGGCGAGGGGGTCTAGGATTCCAAGAGACCCAGTACTTC,CASSEWRGGLGFQETQYF
TRBV5-5,TRBJ1-2,.,.,15,TGTGCCAGCAGCTTGGGAGGTCCGGTTGACTATGGCTACACCTTC,CASSLGGPVDYGYTF
TRBV6-5,TRBJ1-1,once,.,14,TGTGCCAGCAGGTGGGCCTCCTCGAACACTGAAGCTTTCTTT,CASRWASSNTEAFF
TRBV7-9,TRBJ1-6,.,.,13,TGTGCCAGCAGGGGCCCGACCGGTTCACCCCTCCACTTT,CASRGPTGSPLHF
TRBV19,TRBJ1-2,few,.,13,TGTGCCAGTAGTTTGGACAGAAACTATGGCTACACCTTC,CASSLDRNYGYTF
TRBV27,TRBJ1-5,.,.,14,TGTGCCAGCAGTTTTAAGGGGCGAAGTCAGCCCCAGCATTTT,CASSFKGRSQPQHF
TRBV19,TRBJ1-5,.,.,12,TGTGCCAGTAGTCTCCTCAATCAGCCCCAGCATTTT,CASSLLNQPQHF
TRBV11-3,TRBJ1-3,.,.,15,TGTGCCAGCAGCTACAGGCAGGGCGGTGGAAACACCATATATTTT,CASSYRQGGGNTIYF
TRBV27,TRBJ1-5,once,.,15,TGTGCCAGCAGTTTGAACCGAGATAGCAATCAGCCCCAGCATTTT,CASSLNRDSNQPQHF
TRBV19,TRBJ2-5,.,.,14,TGTGCCAGTAGTATCACACAGGTTCAAGAGACCCAGTACTTC,CASSITQVQETQYF
TRBV10-3,TRBJ1-1,.,TRBD1,14,TGTGCCATCAGTGATGGGACAGCGAACACTGAAGCTTTCTTT,CAISDGTANTEAFF
TRBV11-3,TRBJ2-5,.,TRBD2,15,TGTGCCAGCAGCTTAATAAATGTGGGGGGGGAGACCCAGTACTTC,CASSLINVGGETQYF